The rows below give T cell receptor beta chains drawn from one sample of a study of shared clonotypes between healthy human individuals. Repertoires were generated with immunoSEQ multiplex PCR, while TCRdb's copy carries only in-frame clones and drops some. The profile shows more than 2,000,000 clones, approximately 95% of them singletons. The sample consisted of naive CD4+ T cells from PBMCs. The receptor source for this set is a man younger than 30 in good health. Some clones in this sample may be carry-over from other donors' samples. The CDR3 runs from the conserved cysteine through the conserved F or W. D genes are given only for firm matches. Some rows have no size entry. The others give once, few or many, or a class for an expanded clone.

j_gene: TRBJ2-2
d_gene: NA
v_gene: TRBV5-1
abundance: NA
CDR3aa: CASYQGSNTGELFF
CDR3nt: TGCGCCAGCTACCAGGGATCGAACACCGGGGAGCTGTTTTTT

j_gene: TRBJ1-1
d_gene: NA
v_gene: TRBV28
abundance: few
CDR3aa: CASSFNTEAFF
CDR3nt: TGTGCCAGCAGTTTTAACACTGAAGCTTTCTTT

j_gene: TRBJ1-4
d_gene: NA
v_gene: TRBV5-5
abundance: NA
CDR3aa: CASSSGVANEKLFF
CDR3nt: TGTGCCAGCAGCTCCGGGGTTGCTAATGAAAAACTGTTTTTT

j_gene: TRBJ2-3
d_gene: NA
v_gene: TRBV9
abundance: NA
CDR3aa: CASSVAEGSLTDTQYF
CDR3nt: TGTGCCAGCAGCGTAGCGGAGGGGTCTCTCACAGATACGCAGTATTTT

j_gene: TRBJ2-7
d_gene: NA
v_gene: TRBV7-3
abundance: NA
CDR3aa: CASSPGQKYEQYF
CDR3nt: TGTGCCAGCAGCCCAGGGCAGAAATACGAGCAGTACTTC

j_gene: TRBJ2-3
d_gene: NA
v_gene: TRBV5-6
abundance: NA
CDR3aa: CASSLAGVGTDTQYF
CDR3nt: TGTGCCAGCAGCTTGGCGGGAGTCGGCACAGATACGCAGTATTTT

j_gene: TRBJ2-1
d_gene: NA
v_gene: TRBV5-1
abundance: NA
CDR3aa: CASSLGDKYNEQFF
CDR3nt: TGCGCCAGCAGCTTGGGGGATAAATACAATGAGCAGTTCTTC

j_gene: TRBJ2-5
d_gene: NA
v_gene: TRBV6-5
abundance: NA
CDR3aa: CASSSRGQETQYF
CDR3nt: TGTGCCAGCAGTTCTCGGGGGCAAGAGACCCAGTACTTC

j_gene: TRBJ2-7
d_gene: TRBD1
v_gene: TRBV25-1
abundance: NA
CDR3aa: CASSRGQGTYEQYF
CDR3nt: TGTGCCAGCAGTAGAGGACAGGGCACCTACGAGCAGTACTTC

j_gene: TRBJ2-3
d_gene: NA
v_gene: TRBV5-1
abundance: NA
CDR3aa: CASSLSGLTDTQYF
CDR3nt: TGCGCCAGCAGCTTGTCCGGGCTCACAGATACGCAGTATTTT

j_gene: TRBJ2-7
d_gene: TRBD2
v_gene: TRBV7-3
abundance: NA
CDR3aa: CASSLSGTSTYEQYF
CDR3nt: TGTGCCAGCAGCTTAAGCGGGACTAGCACCTACGAGCAGTACTTC

j_gene: TRBJ2-2
d_gene: NA
v_gene: TRBV28
abundance: NA
CDR3aa: CASRKQGRGPGELFF
CDR3nt: TGTGCCAGCCGCAAACAGGGTAGAGGGCCTGGGGAGCTGTTTTTT

j_gene: TRBJ2-1
d_gene: TRBD2
v_gene: TRBV18
abundance: NA
CDR3aa: CASSRASGSRSSSYNEQFF
CDR3nt: TGTGCCAGCTCACGTGCTAGCGGGTCGAGATCGAGCTCCTACAATGAGCAGTTCTTC

j_gene: TRBJ2-3
d_gene: NA
v_gene: TRBV9
abundance: NA
CDR3aa: CASSAQDLGTQYF
CDR3nt: TGTGCCAGCAGCGCCCAGGATCTGGGTACGCAGTATTTT

j_gene: TRBJ2-5
d_gene: NA
v_gene: TRBV5-1
abundance: NA
CDR3aa: CASSLVLGETQYF
CDR3nt: TGCGCCAGCAGCTTGGTATTGGGAGAGACCCAGTACTTC

j_gene: TRBJ1-2
d_gene: TRBD1
v_gene: TRBV6-6
abundance: NA
CDR3aa: CASRRHRGHYGYTF
CDR3nt: TGTGCCAGCAGACGCCACAGGGGGCACTATGGCTACACCTTC